A single sample is the source of the 25 T cell receptor beta chains below, sequenced in a study of T cell responses to AZD1222 COVID-19 vaccine. Using immunoSEQ multiplex PCR, the repertoire was profiled, and TCRdb retains in-frame clones only, with some absent. The sample gives 130,000 to 150,000 clones, around four fifths of which show up once; around 4.3% is in the top ten. The sample consisted of peripheral blood, taken on day 0 of MenACWY control vaccination. Receptors originate from an adult in good health.

This chain links TRBV28 with TRBJ2-5; 7 nucleotides line up with TRBD1. There are 14 residues in the CDR3. CDR1 and CDR2 from the germline V gene are MDHEN and SYDVKM. With V trimmed by 6 bases and J by 0 bases, 4 bases remained unmatched. DNA of the CDR3: TGTGCCAGCAGCGTGGGACAGAACCAAGAGACCCAGTACTTC. As protein: CASSVGQNQETQYF.

This clone has more than one count but fewer than ten. This rearrangement joins TRBV19 to TRBJ2-1; 8 bases are shared with TRBD1. This CDR3 spans 15 amino acids. Germline CDR1 and CDR2: LNHDA and SQIVND (reference sequence). V was clipped by 5 bases and J by 4 bases; unmatched bases: 7. The CDR3 bases are TGTGCCAGTAGTCCCACAGGGGGTCCTTACAATGAGCAGTTCTTC. Its protein is CASSPTGGPYNEQFF.

The V gene is TRBV11-2, the J gene TRBJ2-7; D perhaps matches TRBD1 (5 bases). V lost 5 bases and J lost 4, with 9 bases in between. CDR1 and CDR2 (germline): SGHAT, FQNNGV. The CDR3 has 12 residues. The CDR3 sequence: CASSAQGYEQYF. The CDR3 coding sequence is TGTGCCAGCAGCGCGCAGGGATACGAGCAGTACTTC.

The chain combines TRBV9 with TRBJ2-7, with D unclear. Germline values: CDR1 SGDLS, CDR2 YYNGEE. V lost 1 base to trimming and J lost 2 bases, with 10 bases between them. The CDR3 loop spans 14 amino acids. The CDR3, as DNA: TGTGCCAGCAGCGTACACGGTGGACCCTACGAGCAGTACTTC. It codes for CASSVHGGPYEQYF.

This chain links TRBV6-5 with TRBJ2-7; perhaps TRBD1 as D (5 bases). This CDR3 comprises 14 residues. Per germline, CDR1 MNHEY and CDR2 SVGAGI. V lost 5 bases, J lost 6 bases, and 17 bases lay in between. CDR3 amino acids: CASSSIRAFGEQYV. The CDR3 DNA follows: TGTGCCAGCAGTAGCATCAGGGCCTTCGGCGAGCAGTACGTC.

J is TRBJ2-2 and V is TRBV9; 7 bases match TRBD1. The CDR3 sequence is 14 residues long. V gave up 3 bases and J gave up 3 bases; unmatched junction bases: 2. Germline loops: CDR1 SGDLS, CDR2 YYNGEE. CDR3 loop: CASSGTGHTGELFF. CDR3 in DNA: TGTGCCAGCAGCGGGACAGGACACACCGGGGAGCTGTTTTTT.

This clone was observed a single time. This rearrangement joins TRBV7-9 to TRBJ1-1; D gene unclear. The germline gives CDR1 SEHNR, CDR2 FQNEAQ (reference sequence). The CDR3 contains 14 residues. Trimming shortened V by 3 bases and J by 2 bases, and 10 bases separated the two germline ends. In nucleotides, the CDR3 is TGTGCCAGCAGCTTCAAAGGCGGCAACACTGAAGCTTTCTTT. Its translation is CASSFKGGNTEAFF. The entire variable domain, with the rest obtained from reference TRBV7-9 and TRBJ1-1, is as follows: DTGVSQNPRHKITKRGQNVTFRCDPISEHNRLYWYRQTLGQGPEFLTYFQNEAQLEKSRLLSDRFSAERPKGSFSTLEIQRTEQGDSAMYLCASSFKGGNTEAFFGQGTRLTVV.

This clone was seen only once. This chain links TRBV28 with TRBJ2-6; a weak D match, TRBD2 (5 bases). The length of the CDR3 is 14 residues. Trimming cost V 8 bases and J 1 base, with 9 bases left between them. Germline lookup yields CDR1 MDHEN and CDR2 SYDVKM. CDR3 DNA: TGTGCCAGCGTTGGGGAGTCTGGGGCCAACGTCCTGACTTTC. Translation gives CASVGESGANVLTF.

This chain joins TRBV29-1 and TRBJ2-5; D uncertain. The CDR3 is made up of 13 amino acids. V lost 2 bases to trimming and J lost 1 base, with 8 bases between them. Germline CDR1 is SQVTM and CDR2 is ANQGSEA. As DNA, the CDR3 is TGCAGCGTTGAAAACTTGCCCCAAGAGACCCAGTACTTC. It yields the protein CSVENLPQETQYF.

The rearrangement uses TRBV12-3 or TRBV12-4 and TRBJ2-1; a possible D gene is TRBD1 (6 bases). The CDR3 is made up of 13 amino acids. With 6 bases removed from V and 5 bases from J, the gap between germline ends came to 11 bases. CDR3 bases: TGTGCCAGCAGGCCCCCAGGGGACAATGAGCAGTTCTTC. The encoded protein is CASRPPGDNEQFF.

This clone has only one observation. V and J are TRBV18 and TRBJ2-6; possible D gene TRBD1, 6 bases. Germline lookup yields CDR1 KGHSH and CDR2 LQKENI. There are 17 residues in the CDR3. The V end was cut by 4 bases, the J end by 0 bases, with 13 bases between. The CDR3 protein is CASSHGQTRSGANVLTF. In DNA form, the CDR3 reads TGTGCCAGCTCACACGGACAGACCCGCTCTGGGGCCAACGTCCTGACTTTC.

This chain joins TRBV29-1 and TRBJ1-2; unclear D gene. CDR3 length: 13 amino acids. Germline V CDR1 and CDR2: SQVTM, ANQGSEA. V lost 6 bases, J lost 9 bases, and 20 bases lay in between. The CDR3 is CSVIGDRFYSYTF. Here the CDR3 DNA reads TGCAGCGTAATCGGGGATCGATTTTATAGCTACACCTTC.

J is TRBJ1-2 and V is TRBV6-5; D may be TRBD1 (5 bases). Germline CDR1 reads MNHEY; CDR2 reads SVGAGI. The V and J ends lost 3 bases and 2 bases respectively, with 7 bases between them. The CDR3 sequence is 13 residues long. As DNA, the CDR3 is TGTGCCAGCAGTTATGAGGGGAACTATGGCTACACCTTC. As protein: CASSYEGNYGYTF.

V is TRBV28 and J is TRBJ2-7; 9 nucleotides agree with TRBD1. The CDR3 is 16 residues long. The V segment lost 3 bases and the J segment 5 bases; nucleotides outside the gene matches: 11. CDR1 and CDR2 from the germline V gene are MDHEN and SYDVKM. The DNA for the CDR3 is TGTGCCAGCAGTTTGAAGGGGAGGGGACAGGGACACGAGCAGTACGTC. Translated: CASSLKGRGQGHEQYV.

V usage is TRBV6-5 and J usage is TRBJ2-5; D might be TRBD2 (6 bases). V lost 2 bases and J 5 bases, leaving 18 bases between the germline ends. The germline V gene has CDR1 MNHEY and CDR2 SVGAGI. The CDR3 is 16 amino acids. This chain's CDR3 is CASSYRGLRNRETQYF. For the CDR3, the DNA is TGTGCCAGCAGTTACCGGGGACTGCGGAACCGCGAGACCCAGTACTTC.

This clone was detected only once. The rearrangement links TRBV19 to TRBJ1-1; D unclear. Trimming stripped 7 bases from V and 8 bases from J, with 17 bases between. From germline, CDR1 is LNHDA and CDR2 SQIVND (reference sequence). The CDR3 is 13 amino acids. CDR3 residues: CASISRGGIEAFF. The CDR3 DNA follows: TGTGCCAGTATCTCCCGGGGAGGGATCGAAGCTTTCTTT.

The chain employs TRBV11-3 and TRBJ2-5; 11 bases fit TRBD1. Trimming took 2 bases from V and 3 from J; bases not matched to a gene: 8. The CDR3 is 17 residues long. Germline loops: CDR1 SGHNT, CDR2 YENEEA. CDR3 bases: TGTGCCAGCAGCTTAACGGGACAGGGGGAATTAGAAGAGACCCAGTACTTC. As protein: CASSLTGQGELEETQYF.

The gene calls are TRBV29-1 and TRBJ1-2; the D is unclear. Germline CDR1 is SQVTM and CDR2 is ANQGSEA. This CDR3 spans 15 amino acids. V was cut by 4 bases and J by 8 bases, with 23 bases left in between. DNA for the CDR3: TGCAGCGTTGGGGCAGGTGGTACATCCCAGTACGGCTACACCTTC. Translating gives CSVGAGGTSQYGYTF.

This chain links TRBV3-1 (or the pseudogene TRBV3-2) with TRBJ1-2; D gene unclear. V gave up 2 bases and J gave up 3 bases, with 16 bases separating them. From germline, CDR1 is LGHDT and CDR2 YNNKEL (reference sequence). The CDR3 sequence is 16 residues long. CDR3 residues: CASSQFSAQDHYGYTF. The CDR3 bases are TGTGCCAGCAGCCAATTTTCCGCCCAAGATCACTATGGCTACACCTTC.

The chain recombines TRBV24-1 with TRBJ1-1; TRBD1 is a possible D gene (5 bases). The CDR3 is 16 amino acids. V was pared by 4 bases and J by 2 bases, with 16 bases between. Germline V gene data show CDR1 as KGHDR and CDR2 as SFDVKD. The CDR3 loop is CATSEERAGTNTEAFF. CDR3 bases: TGTGCCACCAGTGAAGAGAGGGCAGGGACTAACACTGAAGCTTTCTTT.

The rearrangement joins TRBV9 to TRBJ2-7; D may be TRBD1 or TRBD2 (5 bases each). This CDR3 region has 15 residues. Trimming stripped 0 bases from V and 6 bases from J, with 16 bases between. CDR1 SGDLS and CDR2 YYNGEE come from the germline V gene. DNA for the CDR3: TGTGCCAGCAGCGTAGGATCGGGGCAGGCGGGCGAGCAGTACTTC. Its protein product is CASSVGSGQAGEQYF. The whole variable domain, remainder taken from reference TRBV9 and TRBJ2-7, is DSGVTQTPKHLITATGQRVTLRCSPRSGDLSVYWYQQSLDQGLQFLIQYYNGEERAKGNILERFSAQQFPDLHSELNLSSLELGDSALYFCASSVGSGQAGEQYFGPGTRLTVT.

V and J are TRBV11-2 and TRBJ1-2; D is undetermined. Germline values: CDR1 SGHAT, CDR2 FQNNGV. CDR3 length equals 13 residues. The ends were cut back, 4 bases at V and 2 bases at J, with 8 bases in the middle. In DNA, the CDR3 is TGTGCCAGCAGCTCGGACGGGAACTATGGCTACACCTTC. Encoded protein: CASSSDGNYGYTF.

The rearrangement links TRBV5-1 to TRBJ1-2, with 7 bases aligning to TRBD1. The CDR3 consists of 14 residues. From germline, CDR1 is SGHRS and CDR2 YFSETQ. The junction had 0 bases not matched to a gene; V was cut back by 0 bases and J by 1 base. The CDR3 here is CASSLGDSNYGYTF. CDR3 DNA sequence: TGCGCCAGCAGCTTGGGGGACAGTAACTATGGCTACACCTTC.

This chain joins TRBV10-3 and TRBJ2-7; 10 bases line up with TRBD1. This CDR3 spans 18 amino acids. After removal of 6 bases from V and 2 bases from J, the junction contained 16 bases not matched to a gene. Germline CDR1 reads ENHRY; CDR2 reads SYGVKD. Here the CDR3 reads CAISGAGDRGNLTYEQYF. In nucleotides, the CDR3 is TGTGCCATCAGCGGGGCAGGGGACAGGGGTAATTTGACCTACGAGCAGTACTTC.

This chain joins TRBV7-3 and TRBJ2-1, with no clear D. The V gene lost 2 bases and the J gene lost 0 bases, with 8 bases spanning the gap. Germline CDR1 reads SGHTA; CDR2 reads FQGTGA. This CDR3 has 15 residues. Here the CDR3 reads CASSLGGRSYNEQFF. DNA for the CDR3: TGTGCCAGCAGCTTAGGCGGCCGCTCCTACAATGAGCAGTTCTTC.